The following is a TCR beta chain sequence with its context. These data originate in a study of blood T cell repertoires in COVID-19. Study-wide background: Italy, Spain and the United States were the sources of the convalescent and acute COVID-19 samples.

V shed 4 bases and J 1 base; nucleotides not matched to a gene: 9. CDR3 length: 17 residues. Germline V gene lookup returns CDR1 MNHNS and CDR2 SASEGT. Original methodology: How many nucleated cells were present was estimated from reference gene primer amplification. The data were produced by immunoSEQ multiplex PCR, yet TCRdb's version contains in-frame clones alone and is incomplete. V and J calls and clone size are as listed in that table; D and trimming were resolved from the DNA. The sample has approximately 180,000 clones; 80% to 90% are singletons. Sequencing was carried out using peripheral blood. The chain recombines TRBV6-1 with TRBJ1-2; 10 bases fit TRBD1. The receptor was derived from a woman in her fifties or sixties with acute or convalescent COVID-19. CDR3 in amino acids: CASSARDRGNLNYGYTF. The CDR3 region has the DNA TGTGCCAGCAGTGCCCGGGACAGGGGAAACCTTAACTATGGCTACACCTTC.